This T cell receptor (beta chain) was sequenced for a study of CD8+CD57+ T cells in acquired aplastic anemia. About the study: 3.2 ug was the average amount of DNA from sorted CD4+ and CD8+ cells.

Genomic DNA acted as the template from which TCR beta VDJ combination and CDR3 sequence profiling were carried out. TCRdb reanalysed the reads using MiXCR and keeps one entry per CDR3 protein. The data contain around 180,000 distinct CDR3 sequences, over 60% of them singletons. The CDR3 has 12 amino acids. The germline gives CDR1 SGHVS, CDR2 FQNEAQ. The V end was cut by 6 bases, the J end by 5 bases, with 10 bases between. Overall study findings and caveats: For CD8+ Simpson's diversity, patients and controls showed no significant difference. Common to patients and controls were roughly 30 CD8+ CDR3 sequences.

About this clonotype itself: Its antigen remains unknown.

The specimen was sorted CD4+, CD8+, or CD8+CD57+ T cells (not recorded which) from PBMCs. The sequence was collected from a human donor with severe aplastic anemia or a healthy control (not recorded which). The chain links TRBV7-8 to TRBJ1-2, with D possibly TRBD1 on 5 matching bases. The CDR3 here is CASRPGGYGYTF. CDR3 nucleotide sequence: TGTGCCAGCAGACCGGGGGGGTATGGCTACACCTTC.